This T cell receptor beta chain was identified in a study of cytomegalovirus exposure and HLA in healthy donors. Overall study results and limits: It was reportedly the case that the classifier diagnosed cytomegalovirus status with high specificity and sensitivity. In an earlier analysis, most TCR beta V segments were productive about 90% or about 30% of the time. It was fewer than 200 TCR beta chains that were listed as cytomegalovirus-associated.

Turning to this clone: Its target is not known. At the DNA level, this CDR3 is encoded by other sequences in the same sample as well.

V lost 4 bases to trimming and J lost 3 bases, with 8 bases between them. This CDR3 has 12 residues. Germline V gene sequence: CDR1 SGDLS, CDR2 YYNGEE. Researchers ran the PCR with 60 Vbeta and 13 Jbeta primers. Assay: immunoSEQ multiplex PCR; the TCRdb copy retains only in-frame clones and omits some. In the table there are almost 200,000 clones, roughly 77% of which are singletons. The sequence derives from a male donor in good health and CMV-seropositive. The chain combines TRBV9 with TRBJ2-7, with unresolved D. Sequenced: PBMCs. The chain's CDR3 is CASSPGFYEQYF. In DNA, the CDR3 is TGTGCCAGCAGCCCCGGGTTCTACGAGCAGTACTTC.